What follows are 4 T cell receptor beta chains derived from one specimen sequenced in a study of radiation and T cells in renal cell carcinoma. Profiled with immunoSEQ multiplex PCR; TCRdb holds only in-frame clones, not every one. The sample contains 20,000 or so clones, around 50% of which appear only once. Treatment indicated: treatment-naive control, cytoreductive nephrectomy. The sequencing used tumor tissue, collected from a patient whose treatment was nephrectomy without radiotherapy. The receptors here all came from a human donor with renal cell carcinoma.

This chain connects TRBV4-3 to TRBJ1-2; 10 bases match TRBD1. Germline CDR1 and CDR2: LGHNA and YSLEER. The CDR3 totals 18 residues. V trimming: 1 base; J trimming: 5 bases; junction bases outside the gene matches: 13. The CDR3 coding sequence is TGCGCCAGCAGCCAAGTACTGACAGGGGGCGCCGGGGTGTATGGCTACACCTTC. Translating gives CASSQVLTGGAGVYGYTF.

This chain joins TRBV18 and TRBJ2-1; 9 bases align to TRBD1. CDR1 is KGHSH, CDR2 LQKENI, per germline. The V gene end was trimmed by 6 bases and the J gene end by 7 bases; junction bases not matched to a gene: 7. The CDR3 is made up of 14 amino acids. CDR3 nucleotides: TGTGCCAGCTCCCCGGGACAGGGTTGGAATGAGCAGTTCTTC. Translating gives CASSPGQGWNEQFF.

The chain links TRBV7-9 to TRBJ2-1; weak D call: TRBD2 (5 bases). Between the trimmed V and J ends, which lost 1 base and 2 bases, there was a span of 12 bases. There are 16 residues in the CDR3. In germline, CDR1 is SEHNR, CDR2 FQNEAQ (reference sequence). CDR3 in amino acids: CASSLVGGGPYNEQFF. The DNA for the CDR3 is TGTGCCAGCAGCTTAGTCGGTGGCGGGCCCTACAATGAGCAGTTCTTC.

This clone was seen a handful of times. The chain links TRBV9 to TRBJ2-2; a possible D gene is TRBD2 (6 bases). V lost 0 bases and J 5 bases, leaving 8 bases between the germline ends. The CDR3 loop spans 14 amino acids. CDR1 SGDLS and CDR2 YYNGEE come from the germline V gene. CDR3 coding DNA: TGTGCCAGCAGCGTAGGAGGGAGGACCGGGGAGCTGTTTTTT. It specifies CASSVGGRTGELFF.